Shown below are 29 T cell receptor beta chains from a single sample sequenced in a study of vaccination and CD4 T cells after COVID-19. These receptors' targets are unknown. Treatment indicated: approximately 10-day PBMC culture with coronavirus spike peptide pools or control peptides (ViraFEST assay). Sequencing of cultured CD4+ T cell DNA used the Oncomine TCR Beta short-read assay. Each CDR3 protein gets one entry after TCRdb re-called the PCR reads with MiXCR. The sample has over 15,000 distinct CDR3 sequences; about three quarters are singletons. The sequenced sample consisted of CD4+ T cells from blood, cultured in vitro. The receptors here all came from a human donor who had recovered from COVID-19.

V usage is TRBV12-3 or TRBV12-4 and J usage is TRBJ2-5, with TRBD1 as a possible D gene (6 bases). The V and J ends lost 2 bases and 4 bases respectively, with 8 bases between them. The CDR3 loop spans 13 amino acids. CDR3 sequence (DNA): TGTGCCAGCAGTTTATCCAGGGGAGAGACCCAGTACTTC. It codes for CASSLSRGETQYF.

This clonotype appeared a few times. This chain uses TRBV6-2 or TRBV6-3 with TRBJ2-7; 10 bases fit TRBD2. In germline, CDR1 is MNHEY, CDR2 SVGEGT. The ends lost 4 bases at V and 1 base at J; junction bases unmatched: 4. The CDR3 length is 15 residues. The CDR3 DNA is TGTGCCAGCAGTTCAGCGGGAGGGGGGTCCTACGAGCAGTACTTC. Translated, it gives CASSSAGGGSYEQYF.

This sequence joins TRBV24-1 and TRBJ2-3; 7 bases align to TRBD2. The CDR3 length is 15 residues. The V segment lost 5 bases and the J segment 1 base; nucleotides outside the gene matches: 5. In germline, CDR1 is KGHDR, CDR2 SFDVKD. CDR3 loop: CATSVGGSGTDTQYF. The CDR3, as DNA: TGTGCCACCAGTGTGGGGGGGTCTGGCACAGATACGCAGTATTTT.

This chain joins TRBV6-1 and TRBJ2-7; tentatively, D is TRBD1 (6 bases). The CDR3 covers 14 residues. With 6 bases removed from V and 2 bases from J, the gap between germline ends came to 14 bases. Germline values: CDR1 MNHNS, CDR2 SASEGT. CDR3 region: CASSPGTIPYEQYF. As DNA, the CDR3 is TGTGCCAGCAGCCCCGGGACAATACCCTACGAGCAGTACTTC.

CDR3 residues: CASSFSDRADNEQFF. CDR3 bases: TGTGCCAGCAGTTTTTCGGACAGGGCGGACAATGAGCAGTTCTTC. The chain uses TRBV6-5 and TRBJ2-1; 8 bases line up with TRBD1. Germline V gene data show CDR1 as MNHEY and CDR2 as SVGAGI. The CDR3 has 15 amino acids. Trimming took 4 bases from V and 5 from J; bases not matched to a gene: 7.

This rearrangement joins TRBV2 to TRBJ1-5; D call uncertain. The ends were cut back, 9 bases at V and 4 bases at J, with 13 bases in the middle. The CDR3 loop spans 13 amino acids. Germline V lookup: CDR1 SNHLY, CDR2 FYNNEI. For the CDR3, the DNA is TGTGCCAGGGACCCGGGCAGTAATCAGCCCCAGCATTTT. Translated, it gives CARDPGSNQPQHF.

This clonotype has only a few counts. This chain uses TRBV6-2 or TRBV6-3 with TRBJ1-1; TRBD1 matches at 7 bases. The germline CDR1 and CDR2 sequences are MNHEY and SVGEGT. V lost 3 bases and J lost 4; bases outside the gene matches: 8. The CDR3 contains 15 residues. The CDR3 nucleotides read TGTGCCAGCAGTTATCCCAGGGGGTCGGGCACTGAAGCTTTCTTT. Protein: CASSYPRGSGTEAFF.

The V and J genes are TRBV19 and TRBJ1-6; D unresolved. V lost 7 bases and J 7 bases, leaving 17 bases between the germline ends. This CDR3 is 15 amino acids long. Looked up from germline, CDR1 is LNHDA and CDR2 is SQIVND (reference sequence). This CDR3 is CASTPVDPGNSPLHF. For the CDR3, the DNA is TGTGCCAGTACCCCTGTCGACCCGGGGAATTCACCCCTCCACTTT.

CDR3: CSARGRSSGANVLTF. The CDR3 DNA follows: TGCAGTGCTAGGGGTAGATCCTCTGGGGCCAACGTCCTGACTTTC. The gene calls are TRBV20-1 and TRBJ2-6; no clear D. The CDR3 has 15 amino acids. V dropped 3 bases and J dropped 0 bases, with 9 bases sitting between them. Germline V gene sequence: CDR1 DFQATT, CDR2 SNEGSKA (reference sequence).

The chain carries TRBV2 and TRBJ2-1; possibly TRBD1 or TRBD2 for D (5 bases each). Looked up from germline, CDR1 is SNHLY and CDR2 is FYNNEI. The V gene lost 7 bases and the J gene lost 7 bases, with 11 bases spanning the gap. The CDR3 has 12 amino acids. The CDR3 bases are TGTGCCAGCAAGGTCGGGGCAAATGAGCAGTTCTTC. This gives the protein CASKVGANEQFF.

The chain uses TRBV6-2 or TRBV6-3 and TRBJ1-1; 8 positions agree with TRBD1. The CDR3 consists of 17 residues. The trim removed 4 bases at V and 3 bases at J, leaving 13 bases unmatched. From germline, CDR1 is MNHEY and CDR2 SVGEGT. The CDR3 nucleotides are TGTGCCAGCAGTTCCAGGGGGCGACTCACCCACCACACTGAAGCTTTCTTT. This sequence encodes CASSSRGRLTHHTEAFF.

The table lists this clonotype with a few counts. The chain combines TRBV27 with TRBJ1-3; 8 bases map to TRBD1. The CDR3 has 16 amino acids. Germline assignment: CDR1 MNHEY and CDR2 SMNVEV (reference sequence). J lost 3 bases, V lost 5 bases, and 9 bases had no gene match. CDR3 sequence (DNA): TGTGCCAGCAGTCGGGAAGGACAGGGCTATGGAAACACCATATATTTT. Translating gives CASSREGQGYGNTIYF.

CDR3 bases: TGCAGCGTTGAAGATCAGGGGGCGAAGAACACTGAAGCTTTCTTT. It specifies CSVEDQGAKNTEAFF. V is TRBV29-1 and J is TRBJ1-1; 8 nucleotides line up with TRBD1. Losses at the gene ends were 0 bases for V and 1 base for J; bases not matched to a gene: 4. Germline V CDR1 and CDR2: SQVTM, ANQGSEA. The CDR3 is 15 residues long.

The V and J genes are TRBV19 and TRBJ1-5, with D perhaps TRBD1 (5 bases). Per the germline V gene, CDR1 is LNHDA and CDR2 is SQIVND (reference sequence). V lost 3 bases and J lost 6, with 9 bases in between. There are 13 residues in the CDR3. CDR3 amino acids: CASSITGTQPQHF. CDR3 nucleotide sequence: TGTGCCAGTAGTATCACGGGGACTCAGCCCCAGCATTTT.

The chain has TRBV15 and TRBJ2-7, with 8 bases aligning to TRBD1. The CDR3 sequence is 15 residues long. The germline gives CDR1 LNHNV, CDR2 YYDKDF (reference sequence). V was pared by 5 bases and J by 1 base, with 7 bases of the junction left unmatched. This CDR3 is CATSSYRDRSYEQYF. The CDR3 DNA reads TGTGCCACCAGCTCCTACCGGGACAGGTCCTACGAGCAGTACTTC.

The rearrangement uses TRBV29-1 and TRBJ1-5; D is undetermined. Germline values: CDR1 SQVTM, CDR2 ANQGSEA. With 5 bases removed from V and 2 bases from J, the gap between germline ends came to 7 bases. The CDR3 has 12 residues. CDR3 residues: CSVSQGNQPQHF. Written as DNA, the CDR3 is TGCAGCGTTAGCCAGGGCAATCAGCCCCAGCATTTT.

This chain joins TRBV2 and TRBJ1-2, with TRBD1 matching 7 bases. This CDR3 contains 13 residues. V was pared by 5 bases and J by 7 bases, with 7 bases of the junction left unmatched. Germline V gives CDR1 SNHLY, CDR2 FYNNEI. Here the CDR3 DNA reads TGTGCCAGCAGTCAGGGGGAGTATTCTGGCTACACCTTC. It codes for CASSQGEYSGYTF.

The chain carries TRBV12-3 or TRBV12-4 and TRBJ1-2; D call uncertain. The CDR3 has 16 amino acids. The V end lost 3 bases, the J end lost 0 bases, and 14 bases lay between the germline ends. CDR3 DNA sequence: TGTGCCAGCAGTTTGGCAGTGATCGAAGCTAACTATGGCTACACCTTC. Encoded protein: CASSLAVIEANYGYTF.

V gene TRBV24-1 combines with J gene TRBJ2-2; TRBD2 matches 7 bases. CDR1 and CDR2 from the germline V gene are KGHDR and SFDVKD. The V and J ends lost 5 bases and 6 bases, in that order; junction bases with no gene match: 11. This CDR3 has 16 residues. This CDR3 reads CATSAPLGEGSGELFF. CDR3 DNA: TGTGCCACCAGTGCTCCACTGGGGGAGGGCTCCGGGGAGCTGTTTTTT.

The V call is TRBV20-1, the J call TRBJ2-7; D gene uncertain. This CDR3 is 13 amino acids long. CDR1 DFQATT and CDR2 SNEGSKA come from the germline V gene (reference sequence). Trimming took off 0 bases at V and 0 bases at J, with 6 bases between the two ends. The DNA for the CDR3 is TGCAGTGCTAGAGAAAGGAGCTCCTACGAGCAGTACTTC. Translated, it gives CSARERSSYEQYF.

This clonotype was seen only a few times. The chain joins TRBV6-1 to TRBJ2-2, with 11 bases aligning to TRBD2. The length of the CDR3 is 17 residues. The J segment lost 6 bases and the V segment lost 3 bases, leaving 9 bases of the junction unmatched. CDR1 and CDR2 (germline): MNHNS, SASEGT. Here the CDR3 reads CASSDARTSGSSGELFF. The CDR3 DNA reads TGTGCCAGCAGTGACGCCCGAACTAGCGGGAGTTCCGGGGAGCTGTTTTTT.

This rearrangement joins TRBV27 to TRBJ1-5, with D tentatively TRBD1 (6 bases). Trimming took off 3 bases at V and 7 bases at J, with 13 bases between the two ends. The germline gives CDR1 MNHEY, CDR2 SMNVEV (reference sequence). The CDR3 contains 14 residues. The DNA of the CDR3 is TGTGCCAGCAGTTTTGCAGGGGACGGGCAGCCCCAGCATTTT. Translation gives CASSFAGDGQPQHF.

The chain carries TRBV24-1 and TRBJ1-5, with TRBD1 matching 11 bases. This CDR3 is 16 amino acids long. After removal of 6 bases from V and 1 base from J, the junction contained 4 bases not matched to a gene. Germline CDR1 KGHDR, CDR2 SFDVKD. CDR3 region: CATSPRDRGSNQPQHF. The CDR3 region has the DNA TGTGCCACCAGTCCCCGGGACAGGGGGAGCAATCAGCCCCAGCATTTT.

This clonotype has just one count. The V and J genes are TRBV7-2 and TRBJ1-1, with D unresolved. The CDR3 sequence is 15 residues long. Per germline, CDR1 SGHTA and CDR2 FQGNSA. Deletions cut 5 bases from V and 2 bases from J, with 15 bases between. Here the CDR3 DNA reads TGTGCCAGCAGCCCTCAGGAACAGACAAACACTGAAGCTTTCTTT. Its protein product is CASSPQEQTNTEAFF.

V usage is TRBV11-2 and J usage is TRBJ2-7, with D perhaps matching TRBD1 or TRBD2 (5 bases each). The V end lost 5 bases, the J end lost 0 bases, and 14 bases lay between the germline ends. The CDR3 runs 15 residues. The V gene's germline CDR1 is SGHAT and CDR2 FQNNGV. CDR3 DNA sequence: TGTGCCAGCAGCGCCCGGGACCACGGCTCCTACGAGCAGTACTTC. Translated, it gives CASSARDHGSYEQYF.

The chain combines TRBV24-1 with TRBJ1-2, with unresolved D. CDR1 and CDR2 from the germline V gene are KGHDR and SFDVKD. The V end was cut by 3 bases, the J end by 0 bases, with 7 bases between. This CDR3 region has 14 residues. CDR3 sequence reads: CATSDPPPNYGYTF. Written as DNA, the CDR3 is TGTGCCACCAGTGATCCCCCTCCTAACTATGGCTACACCTTC.

The CDR3, as DNA: TGTGCCAGCAGCCTCATGGACTCCTATGGCTACACCTTC. Translation: CASSLMDSYGYTF. The genes are TRBV6-1 and TRBJ1-2, with no clear D. V lost 6 bases to trimming and J lost 4 bases, with 12 bases between them. This CDR3 contains 13 residues. From germline, CDR1 is MNHNS and CDR2 SASEGT.

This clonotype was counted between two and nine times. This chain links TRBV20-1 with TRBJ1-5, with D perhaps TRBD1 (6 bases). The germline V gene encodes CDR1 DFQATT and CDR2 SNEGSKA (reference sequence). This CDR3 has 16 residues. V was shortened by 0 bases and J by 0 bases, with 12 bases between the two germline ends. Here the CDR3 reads CSARDPRDISNQPQHF. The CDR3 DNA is TGCAGTGCTAGAGATCCCCGGGACATTAGCAATCAGCCCCAGCATTTT.

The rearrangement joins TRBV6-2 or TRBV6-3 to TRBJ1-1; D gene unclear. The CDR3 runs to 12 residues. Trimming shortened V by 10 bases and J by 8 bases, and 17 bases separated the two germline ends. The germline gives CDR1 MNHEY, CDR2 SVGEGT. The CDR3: CATSKVEREAFF. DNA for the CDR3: TGTGCCACCTCTAAGGTTGAACGGGAAGCTTTCTTT.